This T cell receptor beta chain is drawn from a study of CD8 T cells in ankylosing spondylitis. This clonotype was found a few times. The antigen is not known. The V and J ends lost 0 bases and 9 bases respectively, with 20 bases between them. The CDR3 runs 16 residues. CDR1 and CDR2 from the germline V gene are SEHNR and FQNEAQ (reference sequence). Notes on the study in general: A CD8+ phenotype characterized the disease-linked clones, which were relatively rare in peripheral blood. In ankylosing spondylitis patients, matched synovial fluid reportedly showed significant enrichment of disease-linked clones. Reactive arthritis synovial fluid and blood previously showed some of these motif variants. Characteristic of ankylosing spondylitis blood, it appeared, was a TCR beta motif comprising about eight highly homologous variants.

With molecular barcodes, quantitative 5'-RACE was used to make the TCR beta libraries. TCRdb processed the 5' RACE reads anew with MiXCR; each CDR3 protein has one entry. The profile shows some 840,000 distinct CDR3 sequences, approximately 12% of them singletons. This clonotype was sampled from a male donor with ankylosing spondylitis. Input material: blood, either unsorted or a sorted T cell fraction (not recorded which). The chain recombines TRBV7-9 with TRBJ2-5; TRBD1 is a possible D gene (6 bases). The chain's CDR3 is CASSLARSWDTQAQYF. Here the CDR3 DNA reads TGTGCCAGCAGCTTAGCGCGTTCGTGGGACACCCAGGCCCAGTACTTC.